The source of this T cell receptor beta chain is a study of T cells in Graves' hyperthyroidism and ophthalmopathy. The CDR3 regions of TCR beta were amplified from RNA transcripts. First-round RT-PCR of the TCR CDR3 relied on the HTBI primer set. TCRdb independently ran MiXCR on the multiplex PCR reads; one entry per CDR3 protein. The sample carries 150,000 or so distinct CDR3 sequences, roughly a fifth recorded once. This clonotype was counted ten times or more. Deletions cut 2 bases from V and 4 bases from J, with 11 bases between. This CDR3 is 14 amino acids long. CDR1 and CDR2 (germline): MNHEY, SVGEGT.

This rearrangement joins TRBV6-2 or TRBV6-3 to TRBJ1-1; D not certain. This sequence was found in a woman aged 50 to 60 with Graves' hyperthyroidism that later progressed to Graves' ophthalmopathy. What was sequenced was blood. CDR3 residues: CASSYQVSGTEAFF. For the CDR3, the DNA is TGTGCCAGCAGTTACCAAGTCTCGGGCACTGAAGCTTTCTTT.